The 8 T cell receptor beta chains given below trace back to one sample, sequenced in a study of glioma-infiltrating T cells (dated by TCRdb to about 2016). These reads were obtained on an Illumina MiSeq. TCR alpha and beta CDR3 regions were amplified with the iRepertoire nested amplicon-rescue multiplex PCR (arm-PCR) platform from RNA. TCRdb's own reprocessing of the public reads used fastp at Q25 and MiXCR and kept productive beta chains. CDR3 protein duplicates are merged, each entry listing the most common genes and DNA. For this sample there are about 93,000 distinct CDR3 sequences; about 37% appear just once. The biggest ten clones account for less than 45% of the sample. Input material: glioma tissue, nonneoplastic brain tissue, or PBMCs (not recorded which). Receptor source: a human donor with low-grade glioma or glioblastoma, undergoing nonglioma brain surgery, or in good health (not recorded which).

As to this clonotype: Just one base apart from a much larger clone, this may be a read error. The chain carries TRBV3-1 and TRBJ2-2; TRBD1 or TRBD2 may be the D gene (7 bases each). Germline CDR1 reads LGHDT; CDR2 reads YNNKEL (reference sequence). The CDR3 contains 16 residues. CDR3 loop: CASTRGRGSDTGEMFF. The CDR3 DNA follows: TGTGCCAGCACAAGGGGGCGGGGGTCGGACACCGGGGAGATGTTTTTT.

This clonotype was picked up many times. The V and J genes are TRBV7-3 and TRBJ2-3; D could derive from TRBD1 or TRBD2 (6 bases each). The CDR3 extends over 15 amino acids. Germline assignment: CDR1 SGHTA and CDR2 FQGTGA. V was clipped by 1 base and J by 2 bases, with 10 bases between them. CDR3 in amino acids: CASSLRGGNTDTQYF. The CDR3 bases are TGTGCCAGCAGCTTAAGAGGGGGGAACACAGATACGCAGTATTTT.

This clonotype was recorded many times. The V and J genes are TRBV29-1 and TRBJ2-1; 8 positions match TRBD2. CDR1 and CDR2 from the germline V gene are SQVTM and ANQGSEA. The V and J ends lost 5 bases and 4 bases, in that order; junction bases with no gene match: 4. The CDR3 contains 13 residues. CDR3 coding DNA: TGCAGCGTTCGGGGGGGAGGGTACAATGAGCAGTTCTTC. It encodes CSVRGGGYNEQFF.

This clonotype was detected ten times or more. The chain carries TRBV7-8 and TRBJ2-5; 8 positions match TRBD1. CDR1 and CDR2 (germline): SGHVS, FQNEAQ. The CDR3 spans 14 residues. The V and J ends lost 6 bases and 1 base, in that order; junction bases with no gene match: 4. The CDR3 DNA reads as TGTGCCAGCAGAACCGGGACAGGCCAAGAGACCCAGTACTTC. It is translated as CASRTGTGQETQYF.

This clonotype was picked up one time. An end of the junction does not agree with germline; a read error may underlie this. The chain combines TRBV2 with TRBJ1-1, with D tentatively TRBD1 (5 bases). CDR1 and CDR2 from the germline V gene are SNHLY and FYNNEI. The CDR3 is made up of 15 amino acids. The CDR3, as DNA: TGTGCCAGCAGTGTTAGAGGGATTGGGGGGACTGAAGCCTTCTTT. The encoded protein is CASSVRGIGGTEAFF.

In the case of this clonotype: Possible read error: a much larger clone is one base away. The chain employs TRBV12-3 or TRBV12-4 and TRBJ1-4; D uncertain. The V end was cut by 6 bases, the J end by 1 base, with 12 bases between. CDR3 length: 15 residues. This CDR3 is CASSRYSLTNEKLFF. The CDR3 coding sequence is TGTGCCAGCAGCCGGTACAGCCTAACTAATGAAAAACTGTTTTTT.

This clonotype appeared many times. The J gene is TRBJ1-5, the V gene TRBV5-8, with D uncertain. The CDR3 contains 14 residues. V dropped 0 bases and J dropped 3 bases, with 7 bases sitting between them. Germline V gene sequence: CDR1 SGHTS, CDR2 YDEGEE. CDR3 DNA sequence: TGTGCCAGCAGCTTGGTTCAGCCCAATCAGCCCCAGCATTTT. Protein: CASSLVQPNQPQHF.

V gene TRBV27 combines with J gene TRBJ1-4, with TRBD1 as a possible D gene (6 bases). The CDR3 contains 15 residues. Trimming removed 3 bases from V and 3 bases from J, with 11 bases in between. Germline V gene data show CDR1 as MNHEY and CDR2 as SMNVEV (reference sequence). CDR3 region: CASSFAGAANEKLFF. The CDR3 coding sequence is TGTGCCAGCAGTTTTGCGGGGGCAGCTAATGAAAAACTGTTTTTT.